This TCR beta chain was documented in a study of cytomegalovirus exposure and HLA in healthy donors. V was pared by 0 bases and J by 4 bases, with 5 bases of the junction left unmatched. Germline CDR1 and CDR2: SGDLS and YYNGEE. CDR3 size: 16 residues. It was with 60 Vbeta and 13 Jbeta primers that the PCR ran. Data came from immunoSEQ multiplex PCR; TCRdb stores just in-frame clones and leaves some out. The data show about 120,000 clones, with nearly 80% seen just once and around 3% held by the top ten. Notes on the study in general: The study assumed roughly uniform donor sequencing depth for presence/absence analyses.

Turning to this clone: What it binds is not known.

Sequenced input: PBMCs. The TCR sequence derives from a woman aged 25 to 39 in good health and CMV-seropositive. V gene TRBV9 combines with J gene TRBJ2-5, with TRBD2 matching over 11 bases. The CDR3 DNA is TGTGCCAGCAGCGTAGGGGCTAGCGGGGGGCCAGAGACCCAGTACTTC. The encoded protein is CASSVGASGGPETQYF.